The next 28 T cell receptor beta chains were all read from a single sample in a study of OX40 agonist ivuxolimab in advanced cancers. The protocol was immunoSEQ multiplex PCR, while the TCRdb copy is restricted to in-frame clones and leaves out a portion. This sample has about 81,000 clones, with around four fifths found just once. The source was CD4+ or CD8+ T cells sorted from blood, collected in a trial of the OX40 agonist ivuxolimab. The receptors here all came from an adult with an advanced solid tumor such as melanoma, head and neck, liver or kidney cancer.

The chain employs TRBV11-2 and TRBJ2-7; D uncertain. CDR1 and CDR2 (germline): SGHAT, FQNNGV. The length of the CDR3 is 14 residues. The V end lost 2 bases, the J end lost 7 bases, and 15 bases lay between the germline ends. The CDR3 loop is CASSLYQQTREQYV. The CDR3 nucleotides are TGTGCCAGCAGCTTATATCAACAGACTCGGGAGCAGTACGTC.

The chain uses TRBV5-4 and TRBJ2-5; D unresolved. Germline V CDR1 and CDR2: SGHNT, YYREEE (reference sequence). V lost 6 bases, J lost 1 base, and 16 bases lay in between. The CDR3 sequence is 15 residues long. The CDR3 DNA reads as TGTGCCAGCACCGACCGCCGGCAGACCCAAGAGACCCAGTACTTC. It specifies CASTDRRQTQETQYF.

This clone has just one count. The CDR3 region is CASSYGLGGAYNEQFF. Here the CDR3 DNA reads TGTGCCAGCAGTTACGGCCTGGGCGGTGCTTACAATGAGCAGTTCTTC. V and J are TRBV6-6 and TRBJ2-1; no reliable D call. The germline gives CDR1 MNHNY, CDR2 SVGAGI (reference sequence). The CDR3 is 16 residues long. V dropped 2 bases and J dropped 4 bases, with 15 bases sitting between them.

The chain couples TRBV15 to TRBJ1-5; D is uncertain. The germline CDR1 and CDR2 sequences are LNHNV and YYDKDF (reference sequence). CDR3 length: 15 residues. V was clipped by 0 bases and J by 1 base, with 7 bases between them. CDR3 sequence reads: CATSRDMGSNQPQHF. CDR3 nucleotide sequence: TGTGCCACCAGCAGAGATATGGGCAGCAATCAGCCCCAGCATTTT.

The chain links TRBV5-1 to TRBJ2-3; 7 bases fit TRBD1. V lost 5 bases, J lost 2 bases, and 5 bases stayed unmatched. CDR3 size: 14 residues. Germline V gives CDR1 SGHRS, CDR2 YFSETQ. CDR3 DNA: TGCGCCAGCAGACAGGGACAGAACACAGATACGCAGTATTTT. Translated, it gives CASRQGQNTDTQYF.

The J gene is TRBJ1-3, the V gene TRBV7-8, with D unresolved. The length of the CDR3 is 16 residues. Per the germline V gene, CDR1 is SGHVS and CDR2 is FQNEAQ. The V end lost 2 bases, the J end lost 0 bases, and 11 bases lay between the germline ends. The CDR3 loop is CASSLPGTNSGNTIYF. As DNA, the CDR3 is TGTGCCAGCAGCTTACCCGGCACGAACTCTGGAAACACCATATATTTT.

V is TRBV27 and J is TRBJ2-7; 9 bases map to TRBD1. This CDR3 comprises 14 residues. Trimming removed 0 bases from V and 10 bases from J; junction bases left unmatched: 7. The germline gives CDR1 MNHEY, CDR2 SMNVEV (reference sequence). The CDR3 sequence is CASSLSGQGPFQYF. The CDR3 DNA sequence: TGTGCCAGCAGTTTATCGGGACAGGGTCCCTTCCAGTACTTC.

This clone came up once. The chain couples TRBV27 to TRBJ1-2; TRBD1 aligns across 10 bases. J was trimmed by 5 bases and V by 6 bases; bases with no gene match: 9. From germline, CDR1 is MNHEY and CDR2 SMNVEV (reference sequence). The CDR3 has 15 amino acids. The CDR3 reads CASRPPGQGNYGYTF. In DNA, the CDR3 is TGTGCCAGCAGGCCACCGGGACAGGGGAATTATGGCTACACCTTC.

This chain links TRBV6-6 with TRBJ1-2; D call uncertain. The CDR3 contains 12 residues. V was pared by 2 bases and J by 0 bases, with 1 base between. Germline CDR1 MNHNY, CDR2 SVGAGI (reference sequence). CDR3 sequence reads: CASSYTNYGYTF. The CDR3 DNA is TGTGCCAGCAGTTACACTAACTATGGCTACACCTTC.

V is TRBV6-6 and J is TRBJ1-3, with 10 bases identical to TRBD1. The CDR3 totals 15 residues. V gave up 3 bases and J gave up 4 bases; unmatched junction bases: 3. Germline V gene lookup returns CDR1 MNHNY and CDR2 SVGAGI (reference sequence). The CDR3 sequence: CASSYDRGHGNTIYF. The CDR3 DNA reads TGTGCCAGCAGTTATGACAGGGGGCACGGAAACACCATATATTTT.

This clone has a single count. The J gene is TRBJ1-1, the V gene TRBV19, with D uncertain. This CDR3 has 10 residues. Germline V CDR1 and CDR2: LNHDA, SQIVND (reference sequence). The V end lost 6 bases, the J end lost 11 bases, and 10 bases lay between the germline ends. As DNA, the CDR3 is TGTGCCAGTAGACCGCGAAGGGCTTTCTTT. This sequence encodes CASRPRRAFF.

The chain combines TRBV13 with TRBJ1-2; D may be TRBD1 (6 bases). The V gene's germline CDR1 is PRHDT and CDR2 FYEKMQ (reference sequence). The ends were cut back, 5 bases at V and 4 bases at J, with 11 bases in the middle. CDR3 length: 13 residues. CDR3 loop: CASSDRGGYGYTF. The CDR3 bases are TGTGCCAGCAGCGATAGGGGGGGCTATGGCTACACCTTC.

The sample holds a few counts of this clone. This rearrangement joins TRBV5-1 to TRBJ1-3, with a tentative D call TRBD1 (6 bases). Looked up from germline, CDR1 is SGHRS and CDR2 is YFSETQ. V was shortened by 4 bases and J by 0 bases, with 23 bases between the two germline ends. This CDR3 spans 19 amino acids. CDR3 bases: TGCGCCAGCAGCCCCGTGCGAACAGGGATCCTCAGCTCTGGAAACACCATATATTTT. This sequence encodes CASSPVRTGILSSGNTIYF.

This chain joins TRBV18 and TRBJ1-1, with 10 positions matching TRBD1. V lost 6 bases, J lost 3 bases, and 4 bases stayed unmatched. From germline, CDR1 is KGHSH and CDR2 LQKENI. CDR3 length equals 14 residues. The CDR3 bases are TGTGCCAGCTCGCGACAGGGGGCTCACACTGAAGCTTTCTTT. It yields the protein CASSRQGAHTEAFF. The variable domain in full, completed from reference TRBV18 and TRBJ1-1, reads NAGVMQNPRHLVRRRGQEARLRCSPMKGHSHVYWYRQLPEEGLKFMVYLQKENIIDESGMPKERFSAEFPKEGPSILRIQQVVRGDSAAYFCASSRQGAHTEAFFGQGTRLTVV.

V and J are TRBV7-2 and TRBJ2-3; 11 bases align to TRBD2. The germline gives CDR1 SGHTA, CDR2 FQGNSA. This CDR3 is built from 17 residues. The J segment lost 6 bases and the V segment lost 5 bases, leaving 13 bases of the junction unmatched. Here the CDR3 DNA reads TGTGCCAGCAGCCACCGGACTAGCGGGCCACAGCGGGATACGCAGTATTTT. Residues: CASSHRTSGPQRDTQYF.

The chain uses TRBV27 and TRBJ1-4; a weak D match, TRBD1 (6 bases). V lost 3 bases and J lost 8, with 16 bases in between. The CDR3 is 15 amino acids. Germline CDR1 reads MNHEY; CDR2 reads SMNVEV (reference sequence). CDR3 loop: CASSLNGGLPEKLFF. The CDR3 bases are TGTGCCAGCAGTTTGAACGGGGGCCTCCCCGAAAAACTGTTTTTT. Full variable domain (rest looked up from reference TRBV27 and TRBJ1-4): EAQVTQNPRYLITVTGKKLTVTCSQNMNHEYMSWYRQDPGLGLRQIYYSMNVEVTDKGDVPEGYKVSRKEKRNFPLILESPSPNQTSLYFCASSLNGGLPEKLFFGSGTQLSVL.

CDR3 bases: TGTGCCAGCAGTGGGACAGGGCTCTACGAGCAGTACTTC. Translating it yields CASSGTGLYEQYF. V is TRBV28 and J is TRBJ2-7; 9 bases line up with TRBD1. CDR1 and CDR2 from the germline V gene are MDHEN and SYDVKM. After removal of 5 bases from V and 3 bases from J, the junction contained 2 bases not matched to a gene. The CDR3 has 13 residues.

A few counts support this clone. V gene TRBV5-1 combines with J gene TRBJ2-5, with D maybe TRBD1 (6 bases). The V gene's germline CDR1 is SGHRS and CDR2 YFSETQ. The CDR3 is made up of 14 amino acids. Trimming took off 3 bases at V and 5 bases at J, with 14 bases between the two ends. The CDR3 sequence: CASSSGTGRETQYF. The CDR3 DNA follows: TGCGCCAGCAGCTCGGGCACAGGGCGGGAGACCCAGTACTTC.

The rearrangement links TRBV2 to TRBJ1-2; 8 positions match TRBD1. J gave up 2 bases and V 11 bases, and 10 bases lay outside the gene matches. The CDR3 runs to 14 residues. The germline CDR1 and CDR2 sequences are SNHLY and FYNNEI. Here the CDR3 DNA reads TGTGCCGGACGGAGGGGACAGGAAAACTATGGCTACACCTTC. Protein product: CAGRRGQENYGYTF.

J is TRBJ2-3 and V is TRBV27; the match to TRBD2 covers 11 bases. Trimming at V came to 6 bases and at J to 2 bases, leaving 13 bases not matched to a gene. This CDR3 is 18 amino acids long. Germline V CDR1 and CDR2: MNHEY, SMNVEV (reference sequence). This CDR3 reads CASSLGLLAGGLTDTQYF. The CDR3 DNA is TGTGCCAGCAGCTTAGGGCTTCTAGCGGGGGGCCTCACAGATACGCAGTATTTT.

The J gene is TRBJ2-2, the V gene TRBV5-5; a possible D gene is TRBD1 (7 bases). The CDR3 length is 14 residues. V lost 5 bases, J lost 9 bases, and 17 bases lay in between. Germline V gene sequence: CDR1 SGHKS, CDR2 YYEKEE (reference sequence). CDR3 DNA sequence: TGTGCCAGCAGTTTTCGACAGGGAGGACGGGAGCTGTTTTTT. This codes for CASSFRQGGRELFF.

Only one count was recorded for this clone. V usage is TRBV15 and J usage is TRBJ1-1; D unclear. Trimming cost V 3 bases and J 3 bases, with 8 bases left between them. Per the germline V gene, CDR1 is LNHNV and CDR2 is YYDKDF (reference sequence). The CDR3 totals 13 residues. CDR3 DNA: TGTGCCACCAGCAGGAGGGTGGACACTGAAGCTTTCTTT. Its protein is CATSRRVDTEAFF.

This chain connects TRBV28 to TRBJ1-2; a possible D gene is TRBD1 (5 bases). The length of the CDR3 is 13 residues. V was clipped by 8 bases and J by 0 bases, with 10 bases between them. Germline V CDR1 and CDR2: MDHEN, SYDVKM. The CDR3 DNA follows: TGTGCCAGCCGGGACGGATCTAACTATGGCTACACCTTC. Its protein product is CASRDGSNYGYTF.

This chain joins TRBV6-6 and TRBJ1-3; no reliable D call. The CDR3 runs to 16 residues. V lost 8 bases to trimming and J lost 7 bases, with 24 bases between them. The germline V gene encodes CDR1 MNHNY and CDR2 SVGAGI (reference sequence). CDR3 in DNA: TGTGCCAGCCGCACGACCGTTACCCGCTTCGGGAACACCATATATTTT. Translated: CASRTTVTRFGNTIYF.

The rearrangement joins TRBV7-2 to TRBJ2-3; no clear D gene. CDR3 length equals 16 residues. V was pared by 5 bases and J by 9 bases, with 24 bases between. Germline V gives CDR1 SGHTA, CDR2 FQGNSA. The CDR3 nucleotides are TGTGCCAGCAGCCCCCCCGAGTTGCGGCAGTCATCAACGCAGTATTTT. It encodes CASSPPELRQSSTQYF. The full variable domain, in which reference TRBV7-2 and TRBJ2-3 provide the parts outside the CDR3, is GAGVSQSPSNKVTEKGKDVELRCDPISGHTALYWYRQSLGQGLEFLIYFQGNSAPDKSGLPSDRFSAERTGGSVSTLTIQRTQQEDSAVYLCASSPPELRQSSTQYFGPGTRLTVL.

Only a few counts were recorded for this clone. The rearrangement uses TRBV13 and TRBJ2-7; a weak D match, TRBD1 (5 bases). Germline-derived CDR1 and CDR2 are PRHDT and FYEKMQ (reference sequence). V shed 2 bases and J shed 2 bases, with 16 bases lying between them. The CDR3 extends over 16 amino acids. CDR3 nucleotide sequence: TGTGCCAGCAGCTTACTGGGGCCCCAAGGGCCCTACGAGCAGTACGTC. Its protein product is CASSLLGPQGPYEQYV.

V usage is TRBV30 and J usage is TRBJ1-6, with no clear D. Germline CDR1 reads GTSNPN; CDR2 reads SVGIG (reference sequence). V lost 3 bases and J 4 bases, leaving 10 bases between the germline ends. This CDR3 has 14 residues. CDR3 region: CAWSYGGYNSPLHF. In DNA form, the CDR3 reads TGTGCCTGGAGCTACGGCGGGTATAATTCACCCCTCCACTTT.

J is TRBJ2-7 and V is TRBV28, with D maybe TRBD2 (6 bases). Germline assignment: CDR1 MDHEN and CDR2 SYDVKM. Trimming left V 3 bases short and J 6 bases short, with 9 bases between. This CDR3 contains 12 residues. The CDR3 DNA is TGTGCCAGCAGTTTGGGGGGAAGCGAGCAGTACTTC. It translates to CASSLGGSEQYF.